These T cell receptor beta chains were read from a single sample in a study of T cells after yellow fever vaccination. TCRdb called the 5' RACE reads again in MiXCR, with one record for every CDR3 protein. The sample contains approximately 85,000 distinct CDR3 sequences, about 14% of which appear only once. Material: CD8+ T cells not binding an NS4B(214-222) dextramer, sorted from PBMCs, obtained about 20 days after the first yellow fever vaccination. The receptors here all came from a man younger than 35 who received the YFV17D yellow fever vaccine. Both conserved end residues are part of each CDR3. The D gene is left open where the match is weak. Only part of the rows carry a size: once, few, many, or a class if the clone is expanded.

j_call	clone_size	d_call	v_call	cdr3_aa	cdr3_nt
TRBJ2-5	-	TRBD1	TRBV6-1	CASSPTGGQETQYF	TGTGCCAGCAGTCCTACAGGGGGCCAAGAGACCCAGTACTTC
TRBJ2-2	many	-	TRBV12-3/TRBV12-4	CASSFTGNTGELFF	TGTGCCAGCAGTTTCACGGGGAACACCGGGGAGCTGTTTTTT
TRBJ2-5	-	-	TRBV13	CASSLVQDQETQYF	TGTGCCAGCAGCTTAGTGCAGGACCAAGAGACCCAGTACTTC
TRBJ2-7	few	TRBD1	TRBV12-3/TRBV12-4	CASRPGTGYEQYF	TGTGCCAGCAGACCCGGGACAGGGTACGAGCAGTACTTC
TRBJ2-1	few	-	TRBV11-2	CASSLVVHNEQFF	TGTGCCAGCAGCTTAGTCGTCCACAATGAGCAGTTCTTC
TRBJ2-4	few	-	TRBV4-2	CASSPPGAKNIQYF	TGTGCCAGCAGCCCTCCGGGTGCCAAAAACATTCAGTACTTC
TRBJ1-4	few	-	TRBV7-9	CASSLIRQINEKLFF	TGTGCCAGCAGCCTTATTAGACAGATTAATGAAAAACTGTTTTTT
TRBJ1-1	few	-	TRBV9	CASSGGLGATEAFF	TGTGCCAGCAGCGGAGGATTGGGGGCCACTGAAGCTTTCTTT
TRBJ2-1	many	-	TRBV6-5	CASSYSKLGNEQFF	TGTGCCAGCAGTTACTCGAAACTGGGCAATGAGCAGTTCTTC
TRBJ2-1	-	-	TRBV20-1	CSALLLSSPYNEQFF	TGCAGTGCTCTGCTTTTGAGCAGTCCCTACAATGAGCAGTTCTTC
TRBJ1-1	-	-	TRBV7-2	CASSPGPGLNTEAFF	TGTGCCAGCAGCCCTGGGCCTGGGTTGAACACTGAAGCTTTCTTT
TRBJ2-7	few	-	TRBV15	CATSRVIAPVEQYF	TGTGCCACCAGCAGAGTCATTGCTCCGGTAGAGCAGTACTTC
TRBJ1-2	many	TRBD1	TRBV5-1	CASSPDRGGGYTF	TGCGCCAGCAGCCCAGACAGGGGTGGTGGCTACACCTTC
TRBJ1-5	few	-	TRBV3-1	CASSRGGGSNQPQHF	TGTGCCAGCAGCCGTGGGGGTGGAAGCAATCAGCCCCAGCATTTT
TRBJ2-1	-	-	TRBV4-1	CASSHKNNEQFF	TGCGCCAGCAGCCACAAGAACAATGAGCAGTTCTTC
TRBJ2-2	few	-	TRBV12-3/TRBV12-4	CASTVVGHRDTGELFF	TGTGCCAGCACTGTAGTCGGGCACCGCGACACCGGGGAGCTGTTTTTT
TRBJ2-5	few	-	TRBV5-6	CASSLDVGWETQYF	TGTGCCAGCAGCTTGGATGTTGGGTGGGAGACCCAGTACTTC
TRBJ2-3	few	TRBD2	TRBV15	CATSRELAGRAQYF	TGTGCCACCAGCAGAGAACTAGCGGGGAGGGCGCAGTATTTT
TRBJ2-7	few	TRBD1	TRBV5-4	CASSPTGVEQYF	TGTGCCAGCAGCCCTACAGGGGTCGAGCAGTACTTC
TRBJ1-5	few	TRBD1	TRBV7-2	CASSFSSGGNGYQPQHF	TGTGCCAGCAGCTTCTCTTCAGGGGGCAATGGGTATCAGCCCCAGCATTTT
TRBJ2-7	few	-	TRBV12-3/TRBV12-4	CASSPWFMGAYEQYF	TGTGCCAGCAGTCCGTGGTTTATGGGGGCATACGAGCAGTACTTC
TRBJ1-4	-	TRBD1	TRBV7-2	CASSSGQGGEKLFF	TGTGCCAGCAGCTCGGGACAGGGAGGTGAAAAACTGTTTTTT
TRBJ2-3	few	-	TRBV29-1	CSADTTSTDTQYF	TGCAGCGCCGACACCACTAGCACAGATACGCAGTATTTT
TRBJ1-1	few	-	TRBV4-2	CASSLKGGMDTEAFF	TGTGCCAGCAGCCTCAAGGGGGGTATGGACACTGAAGCTTTCTTT
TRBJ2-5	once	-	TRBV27	CASKPGQREETQYF	TGTGCCAGCAAGCCGGGACAAAGGGAAGAGACCCAGTACTTC
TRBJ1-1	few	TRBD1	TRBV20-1	CSAQQGEFAEAFF	TGCAGTGCTCAACAGGGGGAGTTCGCTGAAGCTTTCTTT
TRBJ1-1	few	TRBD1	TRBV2	CAVGDRVVSEAFF	TGTGCCGTAGGGGACAGGGTAGTTTCTGAAGCTTTCTTT
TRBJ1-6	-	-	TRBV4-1	CASSLLDMGRGSPLHF	TGCGCCAGCAGCCTACTAGACATGGGGCGCGGTTCACCCCTCCACTTT
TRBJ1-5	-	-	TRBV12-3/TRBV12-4	CASSPSTGPQHF	TGTGCCAGCAGTCCCTCGACCGGTCCCCAGCATTTT
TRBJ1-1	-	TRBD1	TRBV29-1	CSVGGDSLDTEAFF	TGCAGCGTTGGTGGGGACAGCTTGGACACTGAAGCTTTCTTT
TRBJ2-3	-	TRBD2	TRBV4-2	CASSHTSGGLLTDTQYF	TGTGCCAGCAGCCACACTAGCGGGGGGCTTCTCACAGATACGCAGTATTTT
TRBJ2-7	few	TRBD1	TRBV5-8	CASSSRQGAITYEQYF	TGTGCCAGCAGCTCGCGACAGGGGGCAATCACCTACGAGCAGTACTTC
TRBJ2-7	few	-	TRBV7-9	CASSPKRQLHEQYF	TGTGCCAGCAGCCCGAAAAGGCAGCTCCACGAGCAGTACTTC
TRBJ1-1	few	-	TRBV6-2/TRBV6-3	CASTIGVRAFF	TGTGCCAGCACCATTGGTGTGCGAGCTTTCTTT
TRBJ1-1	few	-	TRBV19	CASMVGNTEAFF	TGTGCCAGTATGGTAGGGAACACTGAAGCTTTCTTT
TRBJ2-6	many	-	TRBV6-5	CASSSTGSSGANVLTF	TGTGCCAGCAGTTCCACAGGGAGCTCTGGGGCCAACGTCCTGACTTTC
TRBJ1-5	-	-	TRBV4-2	CASSQARGSYQPQHF	TGTGCCAGCAGCCAAGCCCGGGGCAGCTATCAGCCCCAGCATTTT
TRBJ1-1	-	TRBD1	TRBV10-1	CASSESGQGNTEAFF	TGCGCCAGCAGTGAGTCTGGACAGGGGAACACTGAAGCTTTCTTT
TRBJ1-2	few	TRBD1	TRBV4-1	CASSPQGAGYNYGYTF	TGCGCCAGCAGCCCCCAGGGGGCGGGTTATAACTATGGCTACACCTTC
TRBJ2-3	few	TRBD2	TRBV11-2	CASSSRTSWGVGRTDTQYF	TGTGCCAGCAGCTCTCGGACTAGCTGGGGGGTCGGTCGCACAGATACGCAGTATTTT
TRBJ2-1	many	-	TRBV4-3	CASSQGTAAYNEQFF	TGCGCCAGCAGCCAAGGGACGGCAGCATACAATGAGCAGTTCTTC
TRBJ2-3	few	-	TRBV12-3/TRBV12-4	CASNVGGKGDTQYF	TGTGCCAGCAATGTTGGGGGCAAGGGAGATACGCAGTATTTT
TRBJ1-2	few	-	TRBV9	CASSFRGAGGYTF	TGTGCCAGCAGCTTCCGTGGGGCGGGCGGCTACACCTTC
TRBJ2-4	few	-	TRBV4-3	CASSQDEGGAKNIQYF	TGCGCCAGCAGCCAAGATGAGGGGGGAGCCAAAAACATTCAGTACTTC
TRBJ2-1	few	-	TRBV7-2	CASSLQQGMNNEQFF	TGTGCCAGCAGCTTACAACAGGGAATGAACAATGAGCAGTTCTTC
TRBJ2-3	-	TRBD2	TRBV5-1	CASRPGTKGTDTQYF	TGCGCCAGCAGGCCCGGGACTAAAGGCACAGATACGCAGTATTTT
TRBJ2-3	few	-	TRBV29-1	CSVSGSTDTQYF	TGCAGCGTTTCAGGGTCTACCGATACGCAGTATTTT
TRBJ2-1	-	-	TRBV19	CASSMVPGGPEQFF	TGTGCCAGTAGTATGGTACCGGGGGGCCCTGAGCAGTTCTTC
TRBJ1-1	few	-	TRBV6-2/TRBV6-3	CASSYSDDLTEAFF	TGTGCCAGCAGTTACTCGGACGATCTCACTGAAGCTTTCTTT
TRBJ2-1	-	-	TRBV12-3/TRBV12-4	CASSLFPGGYNEQFF	TGTGCCAGCAGTTTATTTCCAGGGGGGTACAATGAGCAGTTCTTC
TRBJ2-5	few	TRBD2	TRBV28	CASSRDGRMETQYF	TGTGCCAGCAGTCGGGACGGGAGGATGGAGACCCAGTACTTC
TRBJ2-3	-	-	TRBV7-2	CASSLWGADDTQYF	TGTGCCAGCAGCTTATGGGGGGCAGACGATACGCAGTATTTT
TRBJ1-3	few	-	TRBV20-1	CSARRSLVPGNTIYF	TGCAGTGCTAGACGGTCACTTGTCCCTGGAAACACCATATATTTT
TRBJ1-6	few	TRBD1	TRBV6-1	CASSPYGTVRVSPLHF	TGTGCCAGCAGCCCCTATGGGACAGTCAGAGTTTCACCCCTCCACTTT
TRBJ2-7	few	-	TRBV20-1	CSASVRSYEQYF	TGCAGTGCTAGCGTCAGGTCCTACGAGCAGTACTTC